This T cell receptor beta chain was found in a study of T cell responses to AZD1222 COVID-19 vaccine. Assay: immunoSEQ multiplex PCR; the TCRdb copy retains only in-frame clones and omits some. This sample carries 65,000 to 70,000 clones, 88% of them seen once, and the ten largest clones take about 8%. A word on this clone: What it recognizes is unknown.

Points from the study as a whole: Spike-specific TCR repertoires showed rising breadth and depth after two AZD1222 doses. Spike was spanned by vaccine-associated CD4 TCRs, with dominance at 160-218 and 743-854.

J gave up 2 bases and V 5 bases, and 3 bases lay outside the gene matches. The germline V gene has CDR1 MNHEY and CDR2 SMNVEV (reference sequence). CDR3 length equals 15 residues. This chain links TRBV27 with TRBJ1-5; 10 bases align to TRBD1. The receptor was derived from an adult in good health. Sequencing was performed on peripheral blood, taken on day 0 of AZD1222 vaccination. CDR3 protein: CASSPGTGGNQPQHF. CDR3 bases: TGTGCCAGCAGTCCCGGGACAGGGGGCAATCAGCCCCAGCATTTT.